This is a list of T cell receptor beta chains from one sample in a study of shared clonotypes between healthy human individuals. TCRdb's table, derived via immunoSEQ multiplex PCR, lists solely in-frame clones and lacks some. Among 2,100,000 or so clones, almost 96% were seen once, and the ten largest hold approximately 0.13%. Sequencing was done on a sample of naive CD4+ T cells sorted from blood. These TCRs come from a man aged 18 to 30 in good health. Each CDR3 is given with its conserved first and last residue. The order of the fields is V gene, clone size, J gene, D gene, CDR3 DNA, CDR3 protein. A D gene is named only where the DNA matches it firmly. Clone size is stated in some rows and not others, as once, few, many or a class when expanded.

>TRBV5-4|NA|TRBJ1-2|NA
TGTGCCAGCAGCCAGGGTAGTATCTCCTATGGCTACACCTTC
CASSQGSISYGYTF
>TRBV19|NA|TRBJ1-4|NA
TGTGCCAGTAGTTCAGGGGTTGGTAATGAAAAACTGTTTTTT
CASSSGVGNEKLFF
>TRBV15|NA|TRBJ2-7|TRBD2
TGTGCCACCAGCAGAGGGGTTGGCGGGAGCTCCTACGAGCAGTACTTC
CATSRGVGGSSYEQYF
>TRBV5-1|NA|TRBJ2-5|TRBD1
TGCGCCAGCGCCCCTCCTAAACAGGGGGCCTTAGAGACCCAGTACTTC
CASAPPKQGALETQYF
>TRBV10-3|NA|TRBJ2-7|TRBD2
TGTGCCATCAGTGAGTCGGTAGCGGGGTACTACGAGCAGTACTTC
CAISESVAGYYEQYF
>TRBV29-1|NA|TRBJ1-5|NA
TGCAGCGTTAGGGCTGGGGTCAATCAGCCCCAGCATTTT
CSVRAGVNQPQHF
>TRBV5-1|NA|TRBJ2-5|NA
TGCGCCAGCAGCTTGCTGGGTCCCTGGGAGACCCAGTACTTC
CASSLLGPWETQYF
>TRBV15|once|TRBJ1-2|TRBD1
TGTGCCACCAGCCCCCTTGACAGGGGGGCCTATGGCTACACCTTC
CATSPLDRGAYGYTF
>TRBV5-1|NA|TRBJ2-7|NA
TGCGCCAGCAGCCCAGACCCATCCAGTATCGAGCAGTACTTC
CASSPDPSSIEQYF
>TRBV2|NA|TRBJ1-3|NA
TGTGCCAGCAGTGAAGTCAGCTCTGGAAACACCATATATTTT
CASSEVSSGNTIYF
>TRBV5-1|NA|TRBJ2-2|TRBD1
TGCGCCAGCTTCATACAGGGGACCACCGGGGAGCTGTTTTTT
CASFIQGTTGELFF
>TRBV4-3|NA|TRBJ1-4|NA
TGCGCCAGCAGCCAAGAGGGGGCTACTAATGAAAAACTGTTTTTT
CASSQEGATNEKLFF
>TRBV10-1|NA|TRBJ2-1|TRBD2
TGCGCCAGCAGTGACCAGAACACAAACCTAGCGGGAGTTATTGATGAGCAGTTCTTC
CASSDQNTNLAGVIDEQFF
>TRBV29-1|NA|TRBJ1-4|NA
TGCAGCGTTGAAGATCCGAAGGGACATAATGAAAAACTGTTTTTT
CSVEDPKGHNEKLFF
>TRBV7-9|NA|TRBJ2-5|TRBD1
TGTGCCAGCAGCTTTATACCGAGGGGACAGGGGGATGAGACCCAGTACTTC
CASSFIPRGQGDETQYF
>TRBV4-2|NA|TRBJ2-7|TRBD2
TGTGCCAGCAGCCATAGCGGGGTCGGGGCCTCCTACGAGCAGTACTTC
CASSHSGVGASYEQYF
>TRBV7-9|NA|TRBJ1-1|NA
TGTGCCAGCAGACGGACAGAAGCTTTCTTT
CASRRTEAFF
>TRBV19|NA|TRBJ2-5|TRBD2
TGTGCCAGTAGTATTTCTAGCGGGGGGGCGGAGACCCAGTACTTC
CASSISSGGAETQYF
>TRBV7-2|NA|TRBJ2-5|NA
TGTGCCAGCAGCGATAGGGAGACCCAGTACTTC
CASSDRETQYF
>TRBV29-1|NA|TRBJ1-3|NA
TGCAGCGCCAGCCCTGACTCTGGAAACACCATATATTTT
CSASPDSGNTIYF
>TRBV2|NA|TRBJ2-1|TRBD2
TGTGCCAGCAGTGTACTAGCGGGAGGGCAGGGTGAGCAGTTCTTC
CASSVLAGGQGEQFF
>TRBV6-5|NA|TRBJ2-7|TRBD2
TGTGCCAGCAGGCCCAGCGGGAGCAACGAGCAGTACTTC
CASRPSGSNEQYF
>TRBV12-5|NA|TRBJ1-5|NA
TGTGCTAGTGGTTTGGTACGAAACAGCTTCTATCAGCCCCAGCATTTT
CASGLVRNSFYQPQHF
>TRBV5-6|NA|TRBJ2-1|TRBD2
TGTGCCAGCAGCTATACTAGCGGGAGGTACAATGAGCAGTTCTTC
CASSYTSGRYNEQFF
>TRBV5-6|NA|TRBJ2-2|NA
TGTGCCAGCAGCTTCCCAGTCGGGGAGCTGTTTTTT
CASSFPVGELFF
>TRBV5-1|NA|TRBJ2-7|TRBD1
TGCGCCAGCAGCTTGGGCCAGGGGGCTCGCGAGCAGTACTTC
CASSLGQGAREQYF
>TRBV7-2|once|TRBJ2-2|TRBD2
TGTGCCAGCAGGCCAATAGGGACTAGCGGGATCGAGTACACCGGGGAGCTGTTTTTT
CASRPIGTSGIEYTGELFF
>TRBV28|NA|TRBJ1-4|NA
TGTGCCAGCAGTTTACCGGACAGTTGGGGAAGTAATGAAAAACTGTTTTTT
CASSLPDSWGSNEKLFF
>TRBV7-9|NA|TRBJ1-1|TRBD1
TGTGCCAGCAGCAGAGGACAGGGGAATACTGAAGCTTTCTTT
CASSRGQGNTEAFF
>TRBV7-8|NA|TRBJ2-1|NA
TGTGCCAGCAGCTTGGGGCTCGGATACAATGAGCAGTTCTTC
CASSLGLGYNEQFF
>TRBV10-3|NA|TRBJ2-5|NA
TGTGCCATCAGTAGCGGGACCTGGGACATCCAAGAGACCCAGTACTTC
CAISSGTWDIQETQYF
>TRBV7-3|NA|TRBJ2-5|NA
TGTGCCACCTCCCGGACGGGCCCCCAAGAGACCCAGTACTTC
CATSRTGPQETQYF
>TRBV7-2|NA|TRBJ2-7|NA
TGTGCCAGCAGCTTATCGGTGGGAGTGGACGAGCAGTACTTC
CASSLSVGVDEQYF
>TRBV18|NA|TRBJ1-5|NA
TGTGCCAGCTCACCACCGGGGCAGCCCCAGCATTTT
CASSPPGQPQHF
>TRBV9|NA|TRBJ2-7|NA
TGTGCCAGCAGTATAGAGGGGTCCTACGAGCAGTACTTC
CASSIEGSYEQYF
>TRBV11-2|NA|TRBJ1-2|NA
TGTGCCAGCAGTTCCCGGGGGGCCGACTATGGCTACACCTTC
CASSSRGADYGYTF
>TRBV4-2|once|TRBJ2-1|TRBD2
TGTGCCAGCAGCTCCGCATATAGCGGGGGGGCATACAATGAGCAGTTCTTC
CASSSAYSGGAYNEQFF
>TRBV9|once|TRBJ1-3|NA
TGTGCCAGCAGCGTCAGCGATAACACCATATATTTT
CASSVSDNTIYF
>TRBV5-4|NA|TRBJ2-2|TRBD2
TGTGCCAGCAGGGTGGGACTAGCGGGAACCTCGGGCACCGGGGAGCTGTTTTTT
CASRVGLAGTSGTGELFF
>TRBV4-1|NA|TRBJ1-6|NA
TGCGCCAGCAGCCAAGATCGGACAATTAGCTCCTATAATTCACCCCTCCACTTT
CASSQDRTISSYNSPLHF
>TRBV12-5|NA|TRBJ2-7|NA
TGTGCTAGTGGTTTGGGTGACAGACCCTACGAGCAGTACTTC
CASGLGDRPYEQYF
>TRBV27|NA|TRBJ2-5|NA
TGTGCCAGCAGTTGGGGTGTAGGGGGAGAGACCCAGTACTTC
CASSWGVGGETQYF
>TRBV7-2|NA|TRBJ2-7|NA
TGTGCCAGCAGCTTAGTCCTAACCTACGAGCAGTACTTC
CASSLVLTYEQYF
>TRBV11-2|NA|TRBJ1-5|NA
TGTGCCAGCAGCCAGACAGCCCAGCCCCAGCATTTT
CASSQTAQPQHF
>TRBV9|NA|TRBJ1-3|TRBD1
TGTGCCAGCAGCGGAAGACAGGGGGCGGGTGGAAACACCATATATTTT
CASSGRQGAGGNTIYF
>TRBV2|NA|TRBJ2-7|TRBD2
TGTGCCAGCAGTGAAAGCCTAGCGGGGGGGTACGAGCAGTACTTC
CASSESLAGGYEQYF
>TRBV29-1|once|TRBJ2-1|NA
TGCAGCGTATGCAAACTTCTAGGTTCCTACAATGAGCAGTTCTTC
CSVCKLLGSYNEQFF
>TRBV5-1|NA|TRBJ2-3|NA
TGCGCCAGCAGCTTGGTAGGGTTAAAAGATACGCAGTATTTT
CASSLVGLKDTQYF
>TRBV7-9|once|TRBJ2-7|NA
TGTGCCAGCAGCTTTACCCTTCCACTCGAGCAGTACTTC
CASSFTLPLEQYF